A selection of T cell receptor beta chains follows, all from one sample in a study of cytomegalovirus exposure and HLA in healthy donors. The assay was immunoSEQ multiplex PCR, and TCRdb's table has in-frame clones only and misses some. Its clone listing holds around 75,000 clones. Sequences were obtained from PBMCs. Receptor source: a woman aged 60-75 years in good health and CMV-seronegative. Each CDR3 is given with its conserved first and last residue. A D gene is named only where the DNA matches it firmly.

V: TRBV9; J: TRBJ2-3; D: TRBD2; CDR3: CASSGEGPSGRGIGGTDTQYF; DNA: TGTGCCAGCAGCGGGGAGGGGCCTAGCGGGAGGGGTATCGGAGGCACAGATACGCAGTATTTT
V: TRBV5-5; J: TRBJ2-5; D: -; CDR3: CASSLVLRDWGETQYF; DNA: TGTGCCAGCAGCTTGGTTCTGCGGGATTGGGGAGAGACCCAGTACTTC
V: TRBV9; J: TRBJ1-2; D: -; CDR3: CASSVVGQSRGYTF; DNA: TGTGCCAGCAGCGTTGTGGGGCAGTCCCGCGGCTACACCTTC
V: TRBV28; J: TRBJ2-1; D: -; CDR3: CASSPHMNEQFF; DNA: TGTGCCAGCAGTCCTCACATGAATGAGCAGTTCTTC
V: TRBV5-4; J: TRBJ1-2; D: -; CDR3: CASSAATTEAYGYTF; DNA: TGTGCCAGCAGCGCCGCGACGACGGAGGCCTATGGCTACACCTTC
V: TRBV5-4; J: TRBJ2-5; D: TRBD1; CDR3: CASSFLSGTDQETQYF; DNA: TGTGCCAGCAGCTTCCTATCTGGGACAGACCAAGAGACCCAGTACTTC
V: TRBV5-6; J: TRBJ2-7; D: -; CDR3: CASSLGRGSYEQYF; DNA: TGTGCCAGCAGCTTGGGAAGGGGCTCCTACGAGCAGTACTTC
V: TRBV29-1; J: TRBJ2-1; D: -; CDR3: CSVVFGDNEQFF; DNA: TGCAGCGTTGTTTTCGGGGACAATGAGCAGTTCTTC
V: TRBV18; J: TRBJ2-7; D: TRBD1; CDR3: CASSPPTGMQYF; DNA: TGTGCCAGCTCACCACCGACAGGGATGCAGTACTTC
V: TRBV6-5; J: TRBJ2-3; D: -; CDR3: CASSPDSNTQYF; DNA: TGTGCCAGCAGTCCCGACTCGAATACGCAGTATTTT
V: TRBV23-1; J: TRBJ2-6; D: TRBD1; CDR3: CASSHPGQGSGANVLTF; DNA: TGCGCCAGCAGTCATCCGGGACAGGGCTCTGGGGCCAACGTCCTGACTTTC
V: TRBV2; J: TRBJ1-2; D: TRBD1; CDR3: CASSLDRGRFGYTF; DNA: TGTGCCAGCAGTTTGGACAGGGGGCGGTTTGGCTACACCTTC
V: TRBV18; J: TRBJ2-2; D: -; CDR3: CASSPPGGGVRAGELFF; DNA: TGTGCCAGCTCACCACCGGGTGGAGGGGTCAGAGCCGGGGAGCTGTTTTTT
V: TRBV6-5; J: TRBJ1-1; D: TRBD1; CDR3: CASSYTDRVSRKAFF; DNA: TGTGCCAGCAGTTACACGGACAGGGTATCAAGGAAAGCTTTCTTT
V: TRBV21-1; J: TRBJ2-1; D: -; CDR3: CASSKDPAGDNEQFF; DNA: TGTGCCAGCAGCAAAGACCCCGCGGGGGACAATGAGCAGTTCTTC
V: TRBV7-7; J: TRBJ1-1; D: -; CDR3: CASSLDSYTEAFF; DNA: TGTGCTAGCAGCTTAGATAGCTACACTGAAGCTTTCTTT
V: TRBV4-1; J: TRBJ2-1; D: -; CDR3: CASSQDGRGPYNEQFF; DNA: TGCGCCAGCAGCCAAGATGGGAGAGGGCCCTACAATGAGCAGTTCTTC
V: TRBV7-2; J: TRBJ2-1; D: TRBD2; CDR3: CASSPLAGGPNEQFF; DNA: TGTGCCAGCAGCCCACTGGCGGGAGGGCCCAATGAGCAGTTCTTC
V: TRBV6-4; J: TRBJ2-3; D: TRBD2; CDR3: CASSDAGGTDTQYF; DNA: TGTGCCAGCAGTGATGCGGGAGGGACAGATACGCAGTATTTT
V: TRBV30; J: TRBJ2-1; D: TRBD1; CDR3: CAWTGGLNEQFF; DNA: TGTGCCTGGACAGGGGGTCTGAATGAGCAGTTCTTC
V: TRBV5-1; J: TRBJ1-4; D: TRBD1; CDR3: CASSAQGAGEKLFF; DNA: TGCGCCAGCAGCGCCCAGGGGGCAGGTGAAAAACTGTTTTTT
V: TRBV6-5; J: TRBJ2-1; D: -; CDR3: CASSRGNEQFF; DNA: TGTGCCAGCAGTAGGGGGAATGAGCAGTTCTTC
V: TRBV5-1; J: TRBJ1-1; D: -; CDR3: CASSLADAGGITEAFF; DNA: TGCGCCAGCAGCTTGGCCGATGCAGGCGGGATCACTGAAGCTTTCTTT
V: TRBV7-6; J: TRBJ1-5; D: -; CDR3: CASSLAHRNQPQHF; DNA: TGTGCCAGCAGCTTAGCACACCGAAATCAGCCCCAGCATTTT
V: TRBV7-6; J: TRBJ2-2; D: TRBD1; CDR3: CASSLGQGDTGELFF; DNA: TGTGCCAGCAGCCTAGGACAGGGAGACACCGGGGAGCTGTTTTTT
V: TRBV10-3; J: TRBJ1-1; D: TRBD1; CDR3: CAISERSGGLNTEAFF; DNA: TGTGCCATCAGTGAGCGGTCAGGGGGTCTGAACACTGAAGCTTTCTTT
V: TRBV19; J: TRBJ1-5; D: TRBD1; CDR3: CASRGQGGEQPQHF; DNA: TGTGCCAGTAGGGGACAGGGGGGGGAACAGCCCCAGCATTTT
V: TRBV2; J: TRBJ2-7; D: TRBD2; CDR3: CASSSLRTSVPLTYEQYF; DNA: TGTGCCAGCAGTTCCCTTCGGACTAGCGTCCCCTTAACCTACGAGCAGTACTTC
V: TRBV7-2; J: TRBJ2-5; D: -; CDR3: CASSLDLTSSETQYF; DNA: TGTGCCAGCAGCTTAGATTTAACGAGCTCAGAGACCCAGTACTTC
V: TRBV2; J: TRBJ2-3; D: -; CDR3: CASSPVLRGDTQYF; DNA: TGTGCCAGCAGTCCCGTTCTCAGGGGAGATACGCAGTATTTT
V: TRBV28; J: TRBJ2-7; D: -; CDR3: CATRGPWEQYF; DNA: TGTGCCACGAGAGGGCCCTGGGAGCAGTACTTC
V: TRBV5-1; J: TRBJ2-7; D: -; CDR3: CASSPTPGNYEQYF; DNA: TGCGCCAGCAGCCCGACTCCGGGGAACTACGAGCAGTACTTC
V: TRBV6-5; J: TRBJ2-1; D: TRBD2; CDR3: CASSYRTSGSNEQFF; DNA: TGTGCCAGCAGCTACCGGACTAGCGGGAGCAATGAGCAGTTCTTC
V: TRBV11-3; J: TRBJ2-1; D: TRBD2; CDR3: CASSLGGTSGTAQFF; DNA: TGTGCCAGCAGCTTAGGAGGGACTAGCGGGACTGCGCAGTTCTTC
V: TRBV5-5; J: TRBJ1-2; D: -; CDR3: CASSPEQGSPISVYGYTF; DNA: TGTGCCAGCAGCCCTGAACAGGGAAGCCCTATCTCGGTCTATGGCTACACCTTC
V: TRBV7-8; J: TRBJ2-5; D: -; CDR3: CAAAAMAAPGLGTQYF; DNA: TGTGCCGCCGCGGCTATGGCAGCCCCCGGTTTGGGGACCCAGTACTTC
V: TRBV2; J: TRBJ2-3; D: -; CDR3: CASAAGTDTQYF; DNA: TGTGCCAGCGCTGCGGGCACAGATACGCAGTATTTT
V: TRBV19; J: TRBJ1-1; D: TRBD1; CDR3: CASSKGGGQTNTEAFF; DNA: TGTGCCAGTAGTAAGGGTGGGGGACAGACGAACACTGAAGCTTTCTTT
V: TRBV7-2; J: TRBJ2-5; D: -; CDR3: CASSQQVQETQYF; DNA: TGTGCCAGCAGCCAACAGGTCCAAGAGACCCAGTACTTC
V: TRBV5-6; J: TRBJ2-3; D: TRBD1; CDR3: CASTKTGMSGDTQYF; DNA: TGTGCCAGCACTAAGACAGGGATGAGTGGCGATACGCAGTATTTT
V: TRBV6-5; J: TRBJ2-3; D: -; CDR3: CASSYVRQSSTDTQYF; DNA: TGTGCCAGCAGTTACGTTCGACAGAGCAGCACAGATACGCAGTATTTT
V: TRBV15; J: TRBJ2-5; D: -; CDR3: CATSRDLSFSPRGVETQYF; DNA: TGTGCCACCAGCAGAGATCTTTCGTTCTCCCCCAGGGGTGTGGAGACCCAGTACTTC